Listed here is a single T cell receptor (beta chain). Libraries of TCR beta came from quantitative 5'-RACE with molecular barcodes. TCRdb re-derived calls from the 5' RACE reads in MiXCR, one entry per CDR3 protein. The sample has 150,000 to 200,000 distinct CDR3 sequences, roughly 10% seen once. This CDR3 region has 13 residues. V dropped 2 bases and J dropped 10 bases, with 9 bases sitting between them. CDR1 is SGHAT, CDR2 FQNNGV, per germline. The sample originates from a study of CD8 T cells in ankylosing spondylitis. The source material was blood, either unsorted or a sorted T cell fraction (not recorded which). This TCR came from a male donor with ankylosing spondylitis or in good health (not recorded which). The genes are TRBV11-2 and TRBJ1-6; D is ambiguous. The DNA of the CDR3 is TGTGCCAGCAGCTTAATCTCCGTCTCACCCCTCCACTTT. This gives the protein CASSLISVSPLHF.